These 31 T cell receptor beta chains share one sample of origin, sequenced in a study of blood T cell repertoires in COVID-19. Profiled with immunoSEQ multiplex PCR; TCRdb holds only in-frame clones, not every one. The profile shows about 160,000 clones, approximately 95% of them singletons. Sample: peripheral blood. The receptors originated from a woman aged 45-59 years with acute or convalescent COVID-19.

In this sample, this clone turned up once. The chain recombines TRBV7-2 with TRBJ2-7; TRBD1 matches 11 bases. Germline CDR1 reads SGHTA; CDR2 reads FQGNSA. The CDR3 loop spans 15 amino acids. Losses at the gene ends were 0 bases for V and 2 bases for J; bases not matched to a gene: 0. CDR3 DNA sequence: TGTGCCAGCAGCTTAGCGGGACAGGGGGCCTACGAGCAGTACTTC. This gives the protein CASSLAGQGAYEQYF.

V usage is TRBV28 and J usage is TRBJ1-6; D gene uncertain. Per the germline V gene, CDR1 is MDHEN and CDR2 is SYDVKM. V was trimmed by 6 bases and J by 0 bases, leaving 18 bases between them. The CDR3 has 18 amino acids. The CDR3 DNA sequence: TGTGCCAGCAGCCTCCGCCCAGGACTTCGCTCCTATAATTCACCCCTCCACTTT. It is translated as CASSLRPGLRSYNSPLHF.

V is TRBV24-1 and J is TRBJ2-6; 9 bases line up with TRBD1. Germline loops: CDR1 KGHDR, CDR2 SFDVKD. The CDR3 totals 15 residues. V shed 6 bases, J shed 7 bases, and the junction held 6 bases outside the gene matches. For the CDR3, the DNA is TGTGCCACCAGTACCGGACAGGGGACAGCCAACGTCCTGACTTTC. It encodes CATSTGQGTANVLTF.

The chain carries TRBV7-9 and TRBJ2-2, with a tentative D call TRBD2 (6 bases). Deletions cut 8 bases from V and 6 bases from J, with 10 bases between. This CDR3 is 12 amino acids long. Germline V gene data show CDR1 as SEHNR and CDR2 as FQNEAQ (reference sequence). CDR3 region: CASGAGSGELFF. For the CDR3, the DNA is TGTGCCAGCGGGGCGGGATCCGGGGAGCTGTTTTTT.

The chain recombines TRBV28 with TRBJ2-3; TRBD1 is a possible D gene (5 bases). The CDR3 totals 15 residues. Germline CDR1 reads MDHEN; CDR2 reads SYDVKM. V dropped 7 bases and J dropped 0 bases, with 14 bases sitting between them. CDR3 protein: CASTSRASSTDTQYF. CDR3 sequence (DNA): TGTGCCAGCACTTCCAGGGCTTCTAGCACAGATACGCAGTATTTT.

The gene calls are TRBV2 and TRBJ1-1, with unresolved D. The CDR3 loop spans 14 amino acids. Trimming left V 7 bases short and J 0 bases short, with 12 bases between. The germline CDR1 and CDR2 sequences are SNHLY and FYNNEI. CDR3 sequence (DNA): TGTGCCAGCACTATACGTCCCCTGAACACTGAAGCTTTCTTT. Its translation is CASTIRPLNTEAFF.

The chain is built from TRBV21-1 and TRBJ2-3; the table's D gene call, TRBD2, was not cross checked with the DNA. TRBV21-1 is labeled a pseudogene. CDR3 length: 17 amino acids. CDR3 coding DNA: TGTGCCAGCAGCAACTTGGGGACTAGTCGTTTGACAGATACGCAGTATTTT. Encoded protein: CASSNLGTSRLTDTQYF.

This chain links TRBV14 with TRBJ2-1; 9 nucleotides match TRBD1. The germline V gene encodes CDR1 SGHDN and CDR2 FVKESK. There are 15 residues in the CDR3. With 1 base clipped from V and 6 bases from J, the junction kept 4 bases outside the gene matches. The CDR3 sequence is CASSQATGGANEQFF. The CDR3 region has the DNA TGTGCCAGCAGCCAAGCGACAGGGGGGGCCAATGAGCAGTTCTTC. Drawing the rest from reference TRBV14 and TRBJ2-1, the complete variable domain is EAGVTQFPSHSVIEKGQTVTLRCDPISGHDNLYWYRRVMGKEIKFLLHFVKESKQDESGMPNNRFLAERTGGTYSTLKVQPAELEDSGVYFCASSQATGGANEQFFGPGTRLTVL.

The chain is built from TRBV2 and TRBJ1-1; perhaps TRBD1 as D (5 bases). This CDR3 spans 14 amino acids. Germline-derived CDR1 and CDR2 are SNHLY and FYNNEI. V lost 4 bases to trimming and J lost 1 base, with 10 bases between them. Written as DNA, the CDR3 is TGTGCCAGCAGTGCTTCAGGACAGAACACTGAAGCTTTCTTT. This translates into CASSASGQNTEAFF. Full variable domain (rest looked up from reference TRBV2 and TRBJ1-1): EPEVTQTPSHQVTQMGQEVILRCVPISNHLYFYWYRQILGQKVEFLVSFYNNEISEKSEIFDDQFSVERPDGSNFTLKIRSTKLEDSAMYFCASSASGQNTEAFFGQGTRLTVV.

This chain joins TRBV12-3 or TRBV12-4 and TRBJ1-1; D perhaps matches TRBD1 (5 bases). This CDR3 region has 13 residues. Trimming removed 3 bases at V and 4 bases at J, with 9 bases between. In DNA, the CDR3 is TGTGCCAGCAGTTTGGGGCAAGGCACTGAAGCTTTCTTT. The encoded protein is CASSLGQGTEAFF.

Worth noting for this clone: A junction end diverges from the germline sequence, so it may reflect a read error. This sequence joins TRBV7-6 and TRBJ2-2, with 10 positions matching TRBD2. Germline CDR1 reads SGHVS; CDR2 reads FNYEAQ. This CDR3 contains 13 residues. The CDR3 is CASRTSGPGELFF. The CDR3, as DNA: TGTGCCAGCAGGACTAGCGGGCCCGGAGAGCTGTTTTTT.

The chain uses TRBV30 and TRBJ1-1; tentatively, D is TRBD1 (6 bases). V dropped 1 base and J dropped 5 bases, with 11 bases sitting between them. The length of the CDR3 is 13 residues. CDR1 and CDR2 (germline): GTSNPN, SVGIG (reference sequence). CDR3 in amino acids: CAWSDQGWTEAFF. CDR3 DNA sequence: TGTGCCTGGAGTGATCAGGGGTGGACTGAAGCTTTCTTT. The variable domain in full, completed from reference TRBV30 and TRBJ1-1, reads SQTIHQWPATLVQPVGSPLSLECTVEGTSNPNLYWYRQAAGRGLQLLFYSVGIGQISSEVPQNLSASRPQDRQFILSSKKLLLSDSGFYLCAWSDQGWTEAFFGQGTRLTVV.

The chain has TRBV9 and TRBJ1-4; 7 bases fit TRBD1. CDR1 is SGDLS and CDR2 is YYNGEE in the germline V gene. This CDR3 contains 15 residues. V was pared by 3 bases and J by 3 bases, with 5 bases of the junction left unmatched. The CDR3 DNA follows: TGTGCCAGCAGCGGAGGACAGGCCCCTAATGAAAAACTGTTTTTT. Protein: CASSGGQAPNEKLFF. The full variable domain, its missing parts supplied by reference TRBV9 and TRBJ1-4, is DSGVTQTPKHLITATGQRVTLRCSPRSGDLSVYWYQQSLDQGLQFLIQYYNGEERAKGNILERFSAQQFPDLHSELNLSSLELGDSALYFCASSGGQAPNEKLFFGSGTQLSVL.

The V call is TRBV7-6, the J call TRBJ2-3, with TRBD1 matching 10 bases. Losses at the gene ends were 0 bases for V and 5 bases for J; bases not matched to a gene: 8. CDR1 SGHVS and CDR2 FNYEAQ come from the germline V gene. CDR3 size: 17 residues. In DNA, the CDR3 is TGTGCCAGCAGCTTAGCGTGGACAGGGGGAGGGCAAGATACGCAGTATTTT. This codes for CASSLAWTGGGQDTQYF.

The chain uses TRBV2 and TRBJ2-3; no definite D call. The V gene's germline CDR1 is SNHLY and CDR2 FYNNEI. There are 16 residues in the CDR3. Trimming took 7 bases from V and 0 from J, leaving 17 bases between them. The CDR3 nucleotides read TGTGCCAGCAAGGTTGGGCCGACCGAGAGCACAGATACGCAGTATTTT. Translating gives CASKVGPTESTDTQYF. Drawing the rest from reference TRBV2 and TRBJ2-3, the complete variable domain is EPEVTQTPSHQVTQMGQEVILRCVPISNHLYFYWYRQILGQKVEFLVSFYNNEISEKSEIFDDQFSVERPDGSNFTLKIRSTKLEDSAMYFCASKVGPTESTDTQYFGPGTRLTVL.

The rearrangement joins TRBV6-5 to TRBJ1-6; D possibly corresponds to TRBD1 (5 bases). This CDR3 is built from 15 residues. Germline CDR1 is MNHEY and CDR2 is SVGAGI. Trimming took 5 bases from V and 5 from J, leaving 13 bases between them. The CDR3 region is CASSHQGTDNSPLHF. DNA for the CDR3: TGTGCCAGCAGTCACCAGGGTACGGATAATTCACCCCTCCACTTT.

About this clone itself: Other DNA sequences within the sample encode an identical CDR3. The rearrangement links TRBV20-1 to TRBJ1-5; tentative D call: TRBD1 (6 bases). V was pared by 3 bases and J by 4 bases, with 10 bases between. Germline V gene lookup returns CDR1 DFQATT and CDR2 SNEGSKA (reference sequence). The CDR3 consists of 13 residues. CDR3 region: CSASAGVNQPQHF. In DNA form, the CDR3 reads TGCAGTGCTAGTGCAGGGGTGAATCAGCCCCAGCATTTT.

The rearrangement uses TRBV12-3 or TRBV12-4 and TRBJ1-1; maybe TRBD1 (5 bases). The CDR3 is 13 residues long. The germline V and J ends were trimmed by 1 base and 9 bases, with 12 bases remaining between them. CDR3 in amino acids: CASSLGAGTQAFF. The CDR3 nucleotides are TGTGCCAGCAGTTTAGGGGCAGGGACTCAAGCTTTCTTT.

This chain links TRBV2 with TRBJ2-7; D is undetermined. Germline V gives CDR1 SNHLY, CDR2 FYNNEI. This CDR3 is built from 13 residues. V dropped 3 bases and J dropped 5 bases, with 11 bases sitting between them. DNA for the CDR3: TGTGCCAGCAGTGACCAGGAAGGTCACGAGCAGTACTTC. This sequence encodes CASSDQEGHEQYF.

The chain links TRBV27 to TRBJ1-6; TRBD1 agrees at 10 bases. The CDR3 covers 16 residues. Germline trimming cut 8 bases from V and 7 bases from J; bases unmatched to any gene: 11. In germline, CDR1 is MNHEY, CDR2 SMNVEV (reference sequence). CDR3 DNA: TGTGCCAGCGCGGAATCCGGGACAGGGGTCAATTCACCCCTCCACTTT. This sequence encodes CASAESGTGVNSPLHF.

J is TRBJ2-5 and V is TRBV2, with 7 bases identical to TRBD2. The germline V gene has CDR1 SNHLY and CDR2 FYNNEI. The J segment lost 0 bases and the V segment lost 8 bases, leaving 6 bases of the junction unmatched. The length of the CDR3 is 14 residues. DNA of the CDR3: TGTGCCAGCGGGGGGGGGACGTACCAAGAGACCCAGTACTTC. Translation gives CASGGGTYQETQYF.

The chain has TRBV20-1 and TRBJ2-1, with 16 bases aligning to TRBD2. V lost 3 bases and J lost 8; bases outside the gene matches: 16. From germline, CDR1 is DFQATT and CDR2 SNEGSKA (reference sequence). The CDR3 is 19 amino acids. The CDR3 nucleotides read TGCAGTGCTAGTGCCATTTCTACCGGGACTAGCGGGAGGGTAGATGAGCAGTTCTTC. It is translated as CSASAISTGTSGRVDEQFF.

The J gene is TRBJ1-4, the V gene TRBV7-2; D is unresolved. V was pared by 5 bases and J by 4 bases, with 2 bases between. The germline gives CDR1 SGHTA, CDR2 FQGNSA. This CDR3 has 11 residues. In DNA, the CDR3 is TGTGCCAGCAGCCGTAATGAAAAACTGTTTTTT. Protein product: CASSRNEKLFF.

The rearrangement links TRBV6-5 to TRBJ1-5; TRBD1 matches 7 bases. The CDR3 has 14 amino acids. The ends lost 6 bases at V and 8 bases at J; junction bases unmatched: 10. Per germline, CDR1 MNHEY and CDR2 SVGAGI. CDR3 DNA: TGTGCCAGCAGCCGGCGACAGGGACGGGAGCCCCAGCATTTT. This sequence encodes CASSRRQGREPQHF.

V is TRBV19 and J is TRBJ1-4; tentative D call: TRBD1 (5 bases). CDR3 length: 15 residues. Germline-derived CDR1 and CDR2 are LNHDA and SQIVND (reference sequence). V shed 5 bases and J shed 0 bases, with 10 bases lying between them. As DNA, the CDR3 is TGTGCCAGTAGTTCCGGGGGGGCAACTAATGAAAAACTGTTTTTT. Translated, it gives CASSSGGATNEKLFF.

V and J are TRBV28 and TRBJ1-2, with TRBD1 matching over 7 bases. With V trimmed by 5 bases and J by 6 bases, 9 bases remained unmatched. CDR1 is MDHEN and CDR2 is SYDVKM in the germline V gene. The CDR3 consists of 14 residues. The CDR3 here is CASSPTGQLDGYTF. CDR3 sequence (DNA): TGTGCCAGCAGTCCGACGGGACAGCTTGATGGCTACACCTTC.

The genes are TRBV10-3 and TRBJ2-7; TRBD1 aligns across 8 bases. The junction had 9 bases not matched to a gene; V was cut back by 4 bases and J by 7 bases. Germline V lookup: CDR1 ENHRY, CDR2 SYGVKD. The CDR3 sequence is 14 residues long. The CDR3 sequence is CAISAGTGIFEQYF. The CDR3, as DNA: TGTGCCATCAGTGCCGGGACAGGTATCTTTGAGCAGTACTTC.

The chain employs TRBV9 and TRBJ1-5; no clear D gene. CDR3 length: 14 amino acids. Germline V gives CDR1 SGDLS, CDR2 YYNGEE. V was clipped by 3 bases and J by 0 bases, with 7 bases between them. The DNA of the CDR3 is TGTGCCAGCAGCGCTTACAGTAGCAATCAGCCCCAGCATTTT. Translating gives CASSAYSSNQPQHF.

The gene calls are TRBV10-3 and TRBJ2-2; TRBD2 is a possible D gene (5 bases). This CDR3 has 15 amino acids. Germline CDR1 reads ENHRY; CDR2 reads SYGVKD. The germline V and J ends were trimmed by 5 bases and 0 bases, with 10 bases remaining between them. The CDR3 loop reads CAISRGLTNTGELFF. The CDR3 nucleotides read TGTGCCATCAGTAGAGGACTGACGAACACCGGGGAGCTGTTTTTT.

The chain is built from TRBV27 and TRBJ2-2; TRBD1 matches 9 bases. This CDR3 region has 16 residues. Germline V lookup: CDR1 MNHEY, CDR2 SMNVEV (reference sequence). V was clipped by 4 bases and J by 4 bases; unmatched bases: 7. The CDR3 is CASSSWDRASTGELFF. The CDR3 nucleotides are TGTGCCAGCAGTTCTTGGGACAGGGCGAGCACCGGGGAGCTGTTTTTT.

Of note for this clone: Different DNA sequences within this sample yield the same CDR3. The chain joins TRBV4-2 to TRBJ1-2, with 8 bases aligning to TRBD1. The CDR3 extends over 14 amino acids. Looked up from germline, CDR1 is LGHNA and CDR2 is YNFKEQ. Trimming took 1 base from V and 4 from J; bases not matched to a gene: 2. As DNA, the CDR3 is TGTGCCAGCAGCCAAGGACAGGGGACCTATGGCTACACCTTC. Its protein is CASSQGQGTYGYTF.